This section outlines one TCR beta chain sequence together with its context. Seattle patient enrollment occurred during active infection, with longitudinal follow-up thereafter. V trimming: 4 bases; J trimming: 0 bases; junction bases outside the gene matches: 14. The V gene's germline CDR1 is SGHTA and CDR2 FQGTGA. CDR3 size: 20 residues. In the source study's methods: Using reference gene primer amplification, nucleated cell counts were estimated. Libraries were prepared by immunoSEQ multiplex PCR; TCRdb keeps only in-frame clonotypes and omits some of them. That table is the source of V, J and clone size, and D and trimming were worked out from the DNA. In the table there are 150,000 to 200,000 clones, 70% to 80% of which are singletons. This entry belongs to a study of blood T cell repertoires in COVID-19. Study information: The origin of the acute and convalescent COVID-19 samples was the United States, Italy and Spain. T cells, B-cell-depleted T cells, or PBMCs provided the cDNA or gDNA that served as material.

The chain uses TRBV7-3 and TRBJ2-3; TRBD2 matches 12 bases. The sequenced sample consisted of peripheral blood. This sequence was found in a woman aged 55-70 years with COVID-19, enrolled during active disease. CDR3 bases: TGTGCCAGCAGCTATCGGACTAGCGGGACCAGCCAATCTAGCACAGATACGCAGTATTTT. This sequence encodes CASSYRTSGTSQSSTDTQYF.